This paragraph covers one T cell receptor (beta chain) sequence. Sequenced by immunoSEQ multiplex PCR; TCRdb stores in-frame clones only, minus some. The sample has hundreds of thousands of clones, around nine tenths seen once. These data belong to a study of blood T cell repertoires in COVID-19. The wider study: Nucleic acid was either cDNA or gDNA, and it came from T cells, B-cell-depleted T cells, or PBMCs.

Trimming at V came to 4 bases and at J to 3 bases, leaving 8 bases not matched to a gene. Germline CDR1 KGHDR, CDR2 SFDVKD. This CDR3 has 17 amino acids. The chain joins TRBV24-1 to TRBJ2-7, with 13 bases matching TRBD2. Sequencing used peripheral blood. This TCR came from a man aged 60 to 75 with COVID-19, enrolled during active disease. The CDR3 reads CATSDTGLAGVHYEQYF. CDR3 coding DNA: TGTGCCACCAGTGACACCGGACTAGCGGGAGTTCACTACGAGCAGTACTTC.